The clone carrying this T cell receptor (beta chain) turned up a few times. Its specificity is unknown. This specimen belongs to a study of STAT5B mutations in CD4+ large granular lymphocyte leukemia. Study results and caveats: Roughly 27% of private leukemic clonotypes occurred rarely in other patients' non-leukemic repertoires. TRBV06-family usage was enriched in top patient clones (8/27) versus controls (2/35).

Assay used: immunoSEQ multiplex PCR; TCRdb lists only in-frame clones, some missing. The sample comprises about 30,000 clones, roughly three quarters of which are singletons, and around 2.3% rests with the top ten. V lost 4 bases and J lost 7, with 14 bases in between. The CDR3 has 13 amino acids. Germline-derived CDR1 and CDR2 are SNHLY and FYNNEI. The sequenced material came from CD4+ T cells from blood buffy coats. The rearrangement uses TRBV2 and TRBJ2-7; possibly TRBD2 for D (5 bases). The origin of this receptor is a human donor in good health. Written as DNA, the CDR3 is TGTGCCAGCAGTGGGGATATAGGAGGAGAGCAGTACTTC. It translates to CASSGDIGGEQYF.